Listed below are T cell receptor beta chains from one sample, sequenced in a study of OX40 agonist ivuxolimab in advanced cancers. Using immunoSEQ multiplex PCR, the repertoire was profiled, and TCRdb retains in-frame clones only, with some absent. Here the sample spans about 72,000 clones, approximately 86% being singletons. The source was CD4+ or CD8+ T cells sorted from blood, collected in a trial of the OX40 agonist ivuxolimab. All receptors come from an adult with an advanced solid tumor such as melanoma, head and neck, liver or kidney cancer. The CDR3 runs from the conserved cysteine through the conserved F or W. The D gene is left open where the match is weak. Part of the rows lack a size; the others show once, few, many or a class for expanded clones.

clone_size j_call d_call v_call cdr3_nt cdr3_aa
- TRBJ1-2 - TRBV7-8 TGTGCCAGCAGCTCCCCCTGGGGCGAGGGCTACACCTTC CASSSPWGEGYTF
- TRBJ1-2 - TRBV7-2 TGTGCCAGCAGCCCCCGACGGAACTATGGCTACACCTTC CASSPRRNYGYTF
- TRBJ2-1 TRBD2 TRBV18 TGTGCCAGCTCGCGGACTAGCGGGTACAATGAGCAGTTCTTC CASSRTSGYNEQFF
once TRBJ2-3 - TRBV5-1 TGCGCCAGCAGCTTGATAGGGGCTACGCAGTATTTT CASSLIGATQYF
few TRBJ1-2 - TRBV18 TGTGCCAGCTCACCCTTCCAATCGACGAGCTACACCTTC CASSPFQSTSYTF
- TRBJ2-3 - TRBV6-5 TGTGCCAGCAGTTACTCGCCCGGGACGAATACGCAGTATTTT CASSYSPGTNTQYF
- TRBJ2-7 - TRBV27 TGTGCCAGCAGTCACTCTGCGCCGGGACGGCTTAGCTCCTACGAGCAGTACTTC CASSHSAPGRLSSYEQYF
- TRBJ2-1 TRBD2 TRBV7-2 TGTGCCAGCAGCTTAAGCCTAGCGGGGGCGGGCAATGAGCAGTTCTTC CASSLSLAGAGNEQFF
- TRBJ2-3 TRBD2 TRBV7-8 TGTGCCAGCAGCTCGATAGCGGGGTGGGACACAGATACGCAGTATTTT CASSSIAGWDTDTQYF
- TRBJ2-1 TRBD1 TRBV28 TGTGCCAGCAGGTCCGACAGGGGACAATACTCCTACAATGAGCAGTTCTTC CASRSDRGQYSYNEQFF
- TRBJ1-1 - TRBV5-1 TGCGCCAGCAGCTGGCTAGGACAGACTAACACTGAAGCTTTCTTT CASSWLGQTNTEAFF
once TRBJ1-1 - TRBV7-9 TGTGCCAGCAGCGGGGGACCACAGGGCCGCGCTGAAGCTTTCTTT CASSGGPQGRAEAFF
- TRBJ2-7 TRBD2 TRBV9 TGTGCCAGCAGCCTTGGGACTAGCGGCCACTACGAGCAGTACTTC CASSLGTSGHYEQYF
- TRBJ2-7 TRBD2 TRBV6-5 TGTGCCAGCAGTTACTCAAGCGGCGGGAGCTCCTACGAGCAGTACTTC CASSYSSGGSSYEQYF
- TRBJ2-5 TRBD2 TRBV11-1 TGTGCCAGCAGCCGCCGACGGGGAGCGGGGACCCAAGAGACCCAGTACTTC CASSRRRGAGTQETQYF
- TRBJ2-2 TRBD2 TRBV6-1 TGTGCCAGCAGTGTGGCCCGTCGGGGGGACACCGGGGAGCTGTTTTTT CASSVARRGDTGELFF
- TRBJ2-3 TRBD2 TRBV27 TGTGCCAGCAGTTTATTGAGGACTAGCGGGGATACGCAGTATTTT CASSLLRTSGDTQYF
- TRBJ2-2 - TRBV15 TGTGCCACCAGCAGAGATGTGGCCGGGGAGCTGTTTTTT CATSRDVAGELFF
- TRBJ2-7 TRBD2 TRBV6-5 TGTGCCAGCAGTTACTCGGCTAGCGGGAGGGTCTACGAGCAGTACTTC CASSYSASGRVYEQYF
- TRBJ2-2 TRBD2 TRBV25-1 TGTGCCAGCAGTGAATCCGGGAGGGCCGCCGGGGAGCTGTTTTTT CASSESGRAAGELFF
- TRBJ2-6 TRBD2 TRBV11-2 TGTGCCAGCAGCCTAGGAGCCGGGACTAGCGACTCTGGGGCCAACGTCCTGACTTTC CASSLGAGTSDSGANVLTF
- TRBJ1-6 TRBD1 TRBV27 TGTGCCAGCAGTTCCCCGACAGGGGGCGGTTCACCCCTCCACTTT CASSSPTGGGSPLHF
- TRBJ1-4 TRBD1 TRBV28 TGTGCCAGCAGTCCGCAGGGGGCCAAGAGTGAAAAACTGTTTTTT CASSPQGAKSEKLFF
- TRBJ1-3 - TRBV12-1 TGTGCCAGCAGCTCTCAAAAACAGGGGGGAGAAAAGACTGGAAACACCATATATTTT CASSSQKQGGEKTGNTIYF
- TRBJ1-1 - TRBV28 TGTGCCAGCAGTCCACCACAGGGTTGGACTGAAGCTTTCTTT CASSPPQGWTEAFF
once TRBJ1-2 - TRBV6-5 TGTGCCAGCACTATGAACTATGGCTACACCTTC CASTMNYGYTF
- TRBJ2-5 TRBD2 TRBV10-3 TGTGCCTCCTCGGTGGATCCGGGGGGAGAGACCCAGTACTTC CASSVDPGGETQYF
- TRBJ2-2 - TRBV4-1 TGCGCCAGCAGCCAAGGGGGCGTTAAGGGACGGATCACCGGGGAGCTGTTTTTT CASSQGGVKGRITGELFF
once TRBJ1-4 - TRBV5-1 TGCGCCAGCAGCCGCAGCGGCGCAACTAATGAAAAACTGTTTTTT CASSRSGATNEKLFF
- TRBJ1-6 - TRBV6-5 TGTGCCAGCAGTTACGGGGCTTTTTCACCCCTCCACTTT CASSYGAFSPLHF
few TRBJ2-7 TRBD2 TRBV18 TGTGCCAGCTCACCAGGGACTAGCGAGAGGAACGAGCAGTACTTC CASSPGTSERNEQYF
- TRBJ1-2 - TRBV7-2 TGTGCCAGCAGCTTAGGGGACGGAAACTATGGCTACACCTTC CASSLGDGNYGYTF
- TRBJ2-7 - TRBV6-5 TGTGCCAGCAGTTATTCTGGGTCTTACTCCTACGAGCAGTACTTC CASSYSGSYSYEQYF
few TRBJ2-1 TRBD1 TRBV5-1 TGCGCCAGCAGCTTGGGGACAGGATCCTTCAGCTCCTACAATGAGCAGTTCTTC CASSLGTGSFSSYNEQFF
- TRBJ2-3 - TRBV7-2 TGTGCCAGCAGCTCCGATCGGTACGCAGATACGCAGTATTTT CASSSDRYADTQYF
- TRBJ2-7 TRBD2 TRBV28 TGTGCCAGCAGTTTAGTCGGGACTAGCAACTATGAGCAGTACTTC CASSLVGTSNYEQYF
- TRBJ2-5 TRBD2 TRBV10-3 TGTGCCATCAGGGGCGGGAGGGCCCCGGAGACCCAGTACTTC CAIRGGRAPETQYF
- TRBJ1-5 - TRBV5-3 TGTGCCAGGAGCAAGCGGCAGCCCCAGCATTTT CARSKRQPQHF
- TRBJ2-1 TRBD2 TRBV27 TGTGCCAGCAGTTCCAGCGCGAGGGGACTAGCGGGAGGGTTCTCCTACAATGAGCAGTTCTTC CASSSSARGLAGGFSYNEQFF
- TRBJ1-5 TRBD1 TRBV19 TGTGCCAGCCAGGGGGGGAGTAATAGCAATCAGCCCCAGCATTTT CASQGGSNSNQPQHF
- TRBJ2-5 TRBD2 TRBV7-2 TGTGCCAGCAGCTTGAGCGGGGGACTAGAGACCCAGTACTTC CASSLSGGLETQYF
- TRBJ1-1 - TRBV7-3 TGTGCCAGCAGTCTTGGGGTTCGAGGAACTGAAGCTTTCTTT CASSLGVRGTEAFF
- TRBJ2-1 - TRBV11-2 TGTGCCAGCAGGTCCAGGGGTAGGTCCTACAATGAGCAGTTCTTC CASRSRGRSYNEQFF
- TRBJ2-2 TRBD1 TRBV19 TGTGCCAGTAGCCATGGGACAGGGCGCGCCACCGGGGAGCTGTTTTTT CASSHGTGRATGELFF
- TRBJ2-7 - TRBV11-1 TGTGCCAGCAGCCAGTGGGCGGGATACTACGAGCAGTACTTC CASSQWAGYYEQYF
- TRBJ1-2 - TRBV6-6 TGTGCCAGCAGCAGTTTAGGTGACGCGGTCGATGGCTACACCTTC CASSSLGDAVDGYTF
- TRBJ2-3 - TRBV1 TGCACCAGCAGCCCCTACTTCGAGGTGGTGGGCGATACGCAGTATTTT CTSSPYFEVVGDTQYF
- TRBJ1-2 - TRBV5-4 TGTGCCAGCAGCTTGTGGGGAGGGGGCTACACCTTC CASSLWGGGYTF
- TRBJ1-2 TRBD1 TRBV7-2 TGTGCCAGCAGCTCCCGGGACAGGGGCTATGGCTACACCTTC CASSSRDRGYGYTF
- TRBJ2-5 TRBD1 TRBV19 TGTGCCAGTAGTCGAAATGGACAGGGACAAGAGACCCAGTACTTC CASSRNGQGQETQYF
- TRBJ2-6 - TRBV27 TGTGCCAGCAGTTCAACTGGGGCCAACGTCCTGACTTTC CASSSTGANVLTF
- TRBJ2-7 TRBD2 TRBV6-5 TGTGCCAGCAGGAGACTAGCGGGAGTATCATACGAGCAGTACTTC CASRRLAGVSYEQYF
- TRBJ2-2 TRBD1 TRBV19 TGTGCCAGTAACATAGGGACAGCGAACACCGGGGAGCTGTTTTTT CASNIGTANTGELFF
once TRBJ1-4 TRBD1 TRBV19 TGTGCCAGTAGTATGGTAGGGACAGGGGACGAAAAACTGTTTTTT CASSMVGTGDEKLFF
- TRBJ1-4 - TRBV5-6 TGTGCCAGCAGCTTAGGGAATATAAATGAAAAACTGTTTTTT CASSLGNINEKLFF
- TRBJ2-3 - TRBV2 TGTGCCAGCAGTGACAGGGCTCGCACAGATACGCAGTATTTT CASSDRARTDTQYF
- TRBJ1-1 - TRBV12-5 TGTGCTAGTGGTTTGGGGACCTCAAACACTGAAGCTTTCTTT CASGLGTSNTEAFF